The clone carrying this TCR beta chain was counted between two and nine times. Its specificity is not known. For the second PCR, which ran for about 6 to 11 cycles, a sample-barcoded 5' primer and a J-beta primer mix were used. In TCRdb, the 5' RACE reads were re-called with MiXCR into one record per CDR3 protein. The sample lists some 780,000 distinct CDR3 sequences; roughly 56% were seen once. The data originate from a study of blood T cells in healthy people across ages. Overall study: Capture by template switching was about one barcoded beta molecule per two T cells.

The germline CDR1 and CDR2 sequences are SGHTA and FQGNSA. The CDR3 length is 14 residues. Losses at the gene ends were 0 bases for V and 11 bases for J; bases not matched to a gene: 6. Peripheral blood, about 10 milliliters per donor, was collected. Study-level findings and limits: Underestimates were what the diversity estimates from one million T cells were considered to be.

This TCR came from a man in his forties in good health. The sequenced sample was blood. The chain employs TRBV7-2 and TRBJ2-1; TRBD1 matches 8 bases. Written as DNA, the CDR3 is TGTGCCAGCAGCTTAGCGTGGGACAGGTTTAAGCAGTTCTTC. It specifies CASSLAWDRFKQFF.